The 21 T cell receptor beta chains given below trace back to one sample, sequenced in a study of T cells in Graves' hyperthyroidism and ophthalmopathy. There were TCR beta CDR3 regions amplified from RNA transcripts. TCR CDR3 underwent first-round RT-PCR with the HTBI primer set. MiXCR, applied by TCRdb to the multiplex PCR reads, yields one record per CDR3 protein. Here the sample spans approximately 530,000 distinct CDR3 sequences, over 15% being singletons. Material for sequencing was blood. The receptors originated from a woman in her late teens or twenties with Graves' hyperthyroidism.

This chain connects TRBV5-6 to TRBJ1-6; a weak D match, TRBD1 (6 bases). Trimming pared 4 bases from V and 2 bases from J, leaving 13 bases between. This CDR3 comprises 16 residues. The germline CDR1 and CDR2 sequences are SGHDT and YYEEEE. The CDR3 reads CASSRNTGTYNSPLHF. CDR3 DNA sequence: TGTGCCAGCAGCCGGAATACAGGGACCTATAATTCACCCCTCCACTTT.

This clonotype has a count of ten or more. The chain joins TRBV12-3 or TRBV12-4 to TRBJ2-1; TRBD2 matches 11 bases. V lost 5 bases to trimming and J lost 5 bases; unmatched junction nucleotides: 8. This CDR3 is 16 amino acids long. The DNA for the CDR3 is TGTGCCAGCAGTCCCCCGGGACTAGCGGTCAACAATGAGCAGTTCTTC. It is translated as CASSPPGLAVNNEQFF.

The table lists this clonotype with many counts. The gene calls are TRBV12-3 or TRBV12-4 and TRBJ1-2, with TRBD1 matching over 9 bases. With V trimmed by 4 bases and J by 6 bases, 12 bases remained unmatched. The CDR3 has 16 residues. The CDR3, as DNA: TGTGCCAGCAGTTCCACCGTCAGGACAGGGGTCCATGGCTACACCTTC. It specifies CASSSTVRTGVHGYTF.

The table lists this clonotype with many counts. The chain carries TRBV11-2 and TRBJ1-2, with unresolved D. V was cut by 2 bases and J by 8 bases, with 18 bases left in between. Looked up from germline, CDR1 is SGHAT and CDR2 is FQNNGV. The CDR3 loop spans 15 amino acids. The CDR3, as DNA: TGTGCCAGCAGCTTACGGGTAGCACGATCAGACGGCTACACCTTC. Protein sequence: CASSLRVARSDGYTF. The complete variable domain, with remaining parts taken from reference TRBV11-2 and TRBJ1-2, reads EAGVAQSPRYKIIEKRQSVAFWCNPISGHATLYWYQQILGQGPKLLIQFQNNGVVDDSQLPKDRFSAERLKGVDSTLKIQPAKLEDSAVYLCASSLRVARSDGYTFGSGTRLTVV.

This clonotype was seen ten or more times. This rearrangement joins TRBV14 to TRBJ2-5, with no clear D. Trimming took off 0 bases at V and 5 bases at J, with 10 bases between the two ends. The CDR3 length is 14 residues. The germline CDR1 and CDR2 sequences are SGHDN and FVKESK. The CDR3: CASSQDNGRETQYF. The CDR3 bases are TGTGCCAGCAGCCAAGACAACGGCAGGGAGACCCAGTACTTC.

J is TRBJ2-3 and V is TRBV5-1, with D perhaps TRBD1 or TRBD2 (6 bases each). The CDR3 length is 14 residues. The V gene lost 0 bases and the J gene lost 10 bases, with 15 bases spanning the gap. Germline V lookup: CDR1 SGHRS, CDR2 YFSETQ. As DNA, the CDR3 is TGCGCCAGCAGCTTGGGCTCGGGGGCCGTGGCGCAGTATTTT. Amino acids: CASSLGSGAVAQYF. The variable domain in full, with the rest retrieved from reference TRBV5-1 and TRBJ2-3, is KAGVTQTPRYLIKTRGQQVTLSCSPISGHRSVSWYQQTPGQGLQFLFEYFSETQRNKGNFPGRFSGRQFSNSRSEMNVSTLELGDSALYLCASSLGSGAVAQYFGPGTRLTVL.

This clonotype was counted ten times or more. The chain employs TRBV12-3 or TRBV12-4 and TRBJ1-1; 8 nucleotides agree with TRBD1. V shed 7 bases, J shed 9 bases, and the junction held 7 bases outside the gene matches. The CDR3 has 12 residues. CDR3 residues: CASTRTGQKAFF. The CDR3 DNA reads as TGTGCCAGCACCCGGACAGGGCAAAAAGCTTTCTTT.

This clonotype was counted at least ten times. This sequence joins TRBV20-1 and TRBJ1-5; D call uncertain. This CDR3 comprises 13 residues. Germline CDR1 reads DFQATT; CDR2 reads SNEGSKA (reference sequence). The V end lost 3 bases, the J end lost 4 bases, and 10 bases lay between the germline ends. The CDR3 region is CSARPSLNQPQHF. The CDR3 DNA reads as TGCAGTGCTAGGCCCTCGTTAAATCAGCCCCAGCATTTT.

This clonotype was counted ten times or more. This chain's CDR3 is CASSLARDRATEKLFF. The CDR3 region has the DNA TGTGCCAGCAGCTTAGCCCGGGACAGGGCGACTGAAAAACTGTTTTTT. J is TRBJ1-4 and V is TRBV11-2, with 9 nucleotides matching TRBD1. With V trimmed by 1 base and J by 7 bases, 7 bases remained unmatched. The length of the CDR3 is 16 residues. In germline, CDR1 is SGHAT, CDR2 FQNNGV.

This clonotype was counted only a few times. The rearrangement joins TRBV6-1 to TRBJ1-5; tentative D call: TRBD1 (5 bases). Germline CDR1 reads MNHNS; CDR2 reads SASEGT. There are 12 residues in the CDR3. Trimming took off 10 bases at V and 4 bases at J, with 11 bases between the two ends. As DNA, the CDR3 is TGTGCCACCAGGGACGGAAATCAGCCCCAGCATTTT. Translation gives CATRDGNQPQHF.

This clonotype has at least ten counts. The chain has TRBV27 and TRBJ2-3; no clear D gene. CDR1 is MNHEY and CDR2 is SMNVEV in the germline V gene (reference sequence). V was cut by 2 bases and J by 2 bases, with 11 bases left in between. CDR3 length: 15 residues. The CDR3 DNA sequence: TGTGCCAGCAGTTTACGGTGGGATGACACAGATACGCAGTATTTT. Translation gives CASSLRWDDTDTQYF.

As concerns this clonotype: Its ends do not fully match the called genes, so a read error is possible. The chain joins TRBV6-1 to TRBJ1-1; possible D gene TRBD1, 6 bases. The CDR3 runs 15 residues. The germline CDR1 and CDR2 sequences are MNHNS and SASEGT. CDR3 sequence (DNA): TGCGACAGCAGATCTCCTCGGGGGCGGAACACTGAAGCTTTCTTT. Its translation: CDSRSPRGRNTEAFF.

Many counts were recorded for this clonotype. The V and J genes are TRBV4-3 and TRBJ1-1; 9 nucleotides line up with TRBD1. This CDR3 spans 14 amino acids. Germline V gene sequence: CDR1 LGHNA, CDR2 YSLEER. The V and J ends lost 3 bases and 1 base, in that order; junction bases with no gene match: 0. The CDR3 sequence is CASSQDRGNTEAFF. CDR3 coding DNA: TGCGCCAGCAGCCAGGACAGGGGGAACACTGAAGCTTTCTTT.

The V and J genes are TRBV28 and TRBJ2-3; TRBD2 matches at 7 bases. The CDR3 is 15 residues long. With 4 bases clipped from V and 2 bases from J, the junction kept 6 bases outside the gene matches. In germline, CDR1 is MDHEN, CDR2 SYDVKM. CDR3 DNA: TGTGCCAGCAGTTCCCTAGCGGAGAACACAGATACGCAGTATTTT. Its protein is CASSSLAENTDTQYF.

This clonotype was seen repeatedly, ten times or more. This chain uses TRBV19 with TRBJ2-6; D is unclear. V was trimmed by 5 bases and J by 0 bases, leaving 2 bases between them. The CDR3 runs 13 residues. CDR1 and CDR2 (germline): LNHDA, SQIVND (reference sequence). This CDR3 is CASSASGANVLTF. CDR3 DNA: TGTGCCAGTAGTGCCTCTGGGGCCAACGTCCTGACTTTC.

The V and J genes are TRBV18 and TRBJ2-3, with D perhaps TRBD1 (6 bases). V lost 6 bases, J lost 2 bases, and 15 bases lay in between. The germline gives CDR1 KGHSH, CDR2 LQKENI. The CDR3 is 15 amino acids. The CDR3 bases are TGTGCCAGCTCCCAACTCCAGGGGACCACAGATACGCAGTATTTT. It is translated as CASSQLQGTTDTQYF. Full variable domain (remainder filled in from reference TRBV18 and TRBJ2-3): NAGVMQNPRHLVRRRGQEARLRCSPMKGHSHVYWYRQLPEEGLKFMVYLQKENIIDESGMPKERFSAEFPKEGPSILRIQQVVRGDSAAYFCASSQLQGTTDTQYFGPGTRLTVL.

The chain uses TRBV19 and TRBJ2-2; D is undetermined. Per germline, CDR1 LNHDA and CDR2 SQIVND (reference sequence). This CDR3 comprises 14 residues. Between the trimmed V and J ends, which lost 2 bases and 2 bases, there was a span of 6 bases. CDR3 residues: CASSIMRNTGELFF. In DNA, the CDR3 is TGTGCCAGTAGTATAATGCGTAACACCGGGGAGCTGTTTTTT.

V usage is TRBV4-2 and J usage is TRBJ1-1; 11 bases map to TRBD1. Trimming cost V 3 bases and J 0 bases; bases outside gene matches: 9. CDR1 is LGHNA, CDR2 YNFKEQ, per germline. The CDR3 is made up of 18 amino acids. CDR3: CASSQTPGTGGLNTEAFF. Written as DNA, the CDR3 is TGTGCCAGCAGCCAGACGCCCGGGACAGGGGGATTGAACACTGAAGCTTTCTTT.

This clonotype has only a few counts. This chain uses TRBV11-2 with TRBJ2-2, with TRBD2 matching 11 bases. Per the germline V gene, CDR1 is SGHAT and CDR2 is FQNNGV. The V gene end was trimmed by 2 bases and the J gene end by 7 bases; junction bases not matched to a gene: 6. The CDR3 runs 16 residues. The CDR3 here is CASSLWLAGGLGELFF. The CDR3 DNA is TGTGCCAGCAGCTTATGGCTAGCGGGGGGTCTCGGGGAGCTGTTTTTT. The whole variable domain, remainder taken from reference TRBV11-2 and TRBJ2-2, is EAGVAQSPRYKIIEKRQSVAFWCNPISGHATLYWYQQILGQGPKLLIQFQNNGVVDDSQLPKDRFSAERLKGVDSTLKIQPAKLEDSAVYLCASSLWLAGGLGELFFGEGSRLTVL.

In this sample, this clonotype turned up many times. The chain uses TRBV12-3 or TRBV12-4 and TRBJ1-3; D unclear. The CDR3 runs 12 residues. Trimming took 8 bases from V and 0 from J, leaving 5 bases between them. CDR3 amino acids: CASPLSGNTIYF. The CDR3 nucleotides are TGTGCCAGCCCGCTCTCTGGAAACACCATATATTTT.

The sample holds many counts of this clonotype. The chain has TRBV20-1 and TRBJ2-3; TRBD1 matches 8 bases. V gave up 5 bases and J gave up 2 bases; unmatched junction bases: 12. CDR3 length equals 16 residues. Per germline, CDR1 DFQATT and CDR2 SNEGSKA (reference sequence). The DNA of the CDR3 is TGCAGTGCTTCAGCCGAACAGGGGGTATACACAGATACGCAGTATTTT. It translates to CSASAEQGVYTDTQYF.